Below, 12 T cell receptor beta chains from the same sample are listed, as sequenced in a study of response to subunit inactivated influenza vaccine. TCRdb processed the RT-PCR reads anew with MiXCR; each CDR3 protein has one entry. The sample has around 750,000 distinct CDR3 sequences, around 21% seen once. Sequenced material: PBMCs from blood, taken approximately 5 days after vaccination. These receptors all come from a man over 45 who received an inactivated influenza vaccine.

The rearrangement uses TRBV20-1 and TRBJ2-1, with a tentative D call TRBD2 (5 bases). The CDR3 totals 15 residues. V lost 2 bases and J lost 1, with 12 bases in between. Germline CDR1 is DFQATT and CDR2 is SNEGSKA (reference sequence). In nucleotides, the CDR3 is TGCAGTGCTAGACGCCTACTAGGGTCCTACAATGAGCAGTTCTTC. It encodes CSARRLLGSYNEQFF.

J is TRBJ2-1 and V is TRBV12-3 or TRBV12-4; maybe TRBD2 (6 bases). This CDR3 is 15 amino acids long. V lost 4 bases and J 7 bases, leaving 17 bases between the germline ends. The CDR3 DNA reads as TGTGCCAGCAGTTCCTCTGGGGAGGTTGTTAATGAGCAGTTCTTC. This encodes CASSSSGEVVNEQFF.

This clonotype was seen a few times. The genes are TRBV20-1 and TRBJ2-7; 10 positions match TRBD2. The V segment lost 0 bases and the J segment 1 base; nucleotides outside the gene matches: 6. The CDR3 loop spans 16 amino acids. Germline CDR1 is DFQATT and CDR2 is SNEGSKA (reference sequence). CDR3 sequence reads: CSAREGLARRSYEQYF. As DNA, the CDR3 is TGCAGTGCTAGAGAGGGACTAGCGAGACGTTCCTACGAGCAGTACTTC.

The rearrangement uses TRBV6-6 and TRBJ2-7; D not resolved. Germline V lookup: CDR1 MNHNY, CDR2 SVGAGI (reference sequence). This CDR3 has 13 amino acids. The V end was cut by 5 bases, the J end by 3 bases, with 11 bases between. This chain's CDR3 is CASSPQTYYEQYF. The CDR3 DNA follows: TGTGCCAGCAGTCCCCAGACCTACTACGAGCAGTACTTC.

This clonotype has a handful of counts. J is TRBJ2-2 and V is TRBV5-1; TRBD1 matches 12 bases. CDR3 length: 16 residues. Trimming cost V 2 bases and J 7 bases; bases outside gene matches: 6. Germline loops: CDR1 SGHRS, CDR2 YFSETQ. The CDR3 DNA reads TGCGCCAGCAGCTTCTCCGGGACAGGGGGCATCGGGGAGCTGTTTTTT. Translating it yields CASSFSGTGGIGELFF.

The genes are TRBV29-1 and TRBJ2-3; 9 bases align to TRBD2. With 8 bases clipped from V and 2 bases from J, the junction kept 5 bases outside the gene matches. Germline V gives CDR1 SQVTM, CDR2 ANQGSEA. This CDR3 spans 13 amino acids. CDR3 DNA sequence: TGCAGCCTGAGGGGACTAGCCACAGATACGCAGTATTTT. This sequence encodes CSLRGLATDTQYF.

This clonotype was picked up many times. V usage is TRBV12-3 or TRBV12-4 and J usage is TRBJ2-3; TRBD2 might be the D (5 bases). Trimming took 5 bases from V and 2 from J, leaving 11 bases between them. The CDR3 totals 14 residues. The CDR3 protein is CASSPGYNTDTQYF. In DNA form, the CDR3 reads TGTGCCAGCAGTCCGGGGTACAACACAGATACGCAGTATTTT.

This clonotype was seen more than once but under ten times. V gene TRBV20-1 combines with J gene TRBJ2-7, with 9 bases that match TRBD2. V gave up 1 base and J gave up 2 bases; unmatched junction bases: 3. This CDR3 has 14 residues. Germline V gene sequence: CDR1 DFQATT, CDR2 SNEGSKA (reference sequence). CDR3 in amino acids: CSARGQRGAYEQYF. The CDR3 DNA reads as TGCAGTGCTAGAGGGCAGCGGGGGGCCTACGAGCAGTACTTC.

The chain has TRBV10-3 and TRBJ2-2; 14 bases match TRBD2. CDR1 and CDR2 from the germline V gene are ENHRY and SYGVKD. The length of the CDR3 is 15 residues. V shed 4 bases and J 6 bases; nucleotides not matched to a gene: 1. The CDR3 spells CAISGLAGGSGELFF. The CDR3 DNA reads TGTGCCATCAGTGGACTAGCGGGAGGGTCCGGGGAGCTGTTTTTT.

This clonotype was counted only a few times. The chain is built from TRBV7-9 and TRBJ1-3; D is perhaps TRBD1 (6 bases). The germline gives CDR1 SEHNR, CDR2 FQNEAQ (reference sequence). The CDR3 loop spans 16 amino acids. V was shortened by 5 bases and J by 2 bases, with 16 bases between the two germline ends. CDR3 region: CASSDHPGQTGNTIYF. The CDR3 nucleotides read TGTGCCAGCAGCGACCACCCAGGACAGACTGGAAACACCATATATTTT. The variable domain in full, completed from reference TRBV7-9 and TRBJ1-3, reads DTGVSQNPRHKITKRGQNVTFRCDPISEHNRLYWYRQTLGQGPEFLTYFQNEAQLEKSRLLSDRFSAERPKGSFSTLEIQRTEQGDSAMYLCASSDHPGQTGNTIYFGEGSWLTVV.

The chain couples TRBV21-1 to TRBJ2-7; TRBD1 is the table's D call and was not checked against the DNA. TRBV21-1 is an annotated pseudogene. This CDR3 is built from 14 residues. This CDR3 reads CASSKGAASYEQYF. The CDR3 nucleotides are TGTGCCAGCAGCAAAGGGGCGGCGTCCTACGAGCAGTACTTC.

This clonotype showed up many times. The rearrangement uses TRBV5-1 and TRBJ2-5; 10 nucleotides agree with TRBD2. The germline V gene encodes CDR1 SGHRS and CDR2 YFSETQ. V dropped 2 bases and J dropped 4; count of bases not matched to a gene: 2. This CDR3 is built from 14 residues. The CDR3 region is CASSLTSGTETQYF. CDR3 sequence (DNA): TGCGCCAGCAGCTTAACTAGCGGGACAGAGACCCAGTACTTC.